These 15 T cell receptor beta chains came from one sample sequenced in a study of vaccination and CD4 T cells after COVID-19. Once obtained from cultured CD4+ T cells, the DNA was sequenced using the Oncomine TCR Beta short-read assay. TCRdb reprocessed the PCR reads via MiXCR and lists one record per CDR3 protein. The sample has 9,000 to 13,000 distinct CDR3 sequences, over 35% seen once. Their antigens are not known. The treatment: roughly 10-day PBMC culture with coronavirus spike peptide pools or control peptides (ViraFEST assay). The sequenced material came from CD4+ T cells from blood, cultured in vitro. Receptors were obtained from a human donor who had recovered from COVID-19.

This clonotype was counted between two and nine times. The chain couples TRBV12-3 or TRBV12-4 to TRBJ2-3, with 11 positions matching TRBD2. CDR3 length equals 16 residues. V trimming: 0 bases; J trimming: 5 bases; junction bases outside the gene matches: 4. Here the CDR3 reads CASSLASGGAVDTQYF. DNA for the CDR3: TGTGCCAGCAGTTTAGCTAGCGGGGGGGCCGTAGATACGCAGTATTTT.

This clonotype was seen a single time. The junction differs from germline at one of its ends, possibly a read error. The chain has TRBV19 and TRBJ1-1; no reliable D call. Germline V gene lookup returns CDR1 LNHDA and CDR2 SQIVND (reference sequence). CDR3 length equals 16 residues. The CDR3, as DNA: TGTGCCAGCCGACTTTCGTCCGCGGGGAGAAACACTGGAGCTTTCTTT. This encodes CASRLSSAGRNTGAFF. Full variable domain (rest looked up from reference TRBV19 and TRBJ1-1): DGGITQSPKYLFRKEGQNVTLSCEQNLNHDAMYWYRQDPGQGLRLIYYSQIVNDFQKGDIAEGYSVSREKKESFPLTVTSAQKNPTAFYLCASRLSSAGRNTGAFFGQGTRLTVV.

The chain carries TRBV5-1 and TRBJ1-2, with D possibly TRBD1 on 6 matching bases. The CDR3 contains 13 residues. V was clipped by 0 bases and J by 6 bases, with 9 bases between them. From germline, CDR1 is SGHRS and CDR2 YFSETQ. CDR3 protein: CASSLGRGDGYTF. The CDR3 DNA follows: TGCGCCAGCAGCTTGGGCAGGGGTGATGGCTACACCTTC. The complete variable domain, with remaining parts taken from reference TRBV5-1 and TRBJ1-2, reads KAGVTQTPRYLIKTRGQQVTLSCSPISGHRSVSWYQQTPGQGLQFLFEYFSETQRNKGNFPGRFSGRQFSNSRSEMNVSTLELGDSALYLCASSLGRGDGYTFGSGTRLTVV.

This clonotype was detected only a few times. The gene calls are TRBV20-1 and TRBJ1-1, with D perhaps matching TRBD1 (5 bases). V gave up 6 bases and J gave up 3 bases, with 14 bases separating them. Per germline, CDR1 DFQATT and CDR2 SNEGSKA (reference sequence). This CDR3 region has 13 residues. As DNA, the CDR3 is TGCAGTGCCCCGAGTGGGGGAGACACTGAAGCTTTCTTT. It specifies CSAPSGGDTEAFF.

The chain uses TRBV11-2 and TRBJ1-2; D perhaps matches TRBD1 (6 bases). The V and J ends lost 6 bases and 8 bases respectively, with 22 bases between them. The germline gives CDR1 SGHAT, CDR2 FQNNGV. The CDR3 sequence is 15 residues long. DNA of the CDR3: TGTGCCAGCAGAATTGGGGGCCTGGATTTTGGGGGCTACACCTTC. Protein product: CASRIGGLDFGGYTF.

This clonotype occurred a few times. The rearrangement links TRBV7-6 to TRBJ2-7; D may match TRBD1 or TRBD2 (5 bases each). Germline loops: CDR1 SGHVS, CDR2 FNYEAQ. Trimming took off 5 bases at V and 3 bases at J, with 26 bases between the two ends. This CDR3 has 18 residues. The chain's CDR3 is CASSPEEGIRRGLYEQYF. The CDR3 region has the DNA TGTGCCAGCAGCCCCGAGGAAGGGATTCGCCGGGGCCTCTACGAGCAGTACTTC.

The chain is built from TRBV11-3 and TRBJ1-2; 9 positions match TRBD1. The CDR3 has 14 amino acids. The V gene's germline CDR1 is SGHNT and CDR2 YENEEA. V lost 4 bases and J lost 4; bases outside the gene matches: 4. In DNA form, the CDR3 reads TGTGCCAGCAGCTCGGGACAGGGCTCCTATGGCTACACCTTC. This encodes CASSSGQGSYGYTF.

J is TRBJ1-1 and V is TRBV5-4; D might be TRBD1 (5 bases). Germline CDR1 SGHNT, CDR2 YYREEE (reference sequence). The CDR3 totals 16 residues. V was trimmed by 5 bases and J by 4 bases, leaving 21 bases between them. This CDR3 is CASSPNGTPFSTEAFF. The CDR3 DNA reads TGTGCCAGCAGTCCTAACGGGACCCCCTTCAGCACTGAAGCTTTCTTT.

CDR3 loop: CSALALGNTEAFF. The CDR3, as DNA: TGCAGTGCCTTGGCCTTAGGGAACACTGAAGCTTTCTTT. The chain is built from TRBV20-1 and TRBJ1-1; unclear D gene. V lost 6 bases and J 1 base, leaving 12 bases between the germline ends. Germline V CDR1 and CDR2: DFQATT, SNEGSKA (reference sequence). The CDR3 has 13 residues.

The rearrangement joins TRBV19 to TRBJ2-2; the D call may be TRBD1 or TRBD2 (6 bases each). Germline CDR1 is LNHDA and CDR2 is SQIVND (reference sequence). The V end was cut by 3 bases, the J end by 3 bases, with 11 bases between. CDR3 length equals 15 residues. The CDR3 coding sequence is TGTGCCAGTAGTATCCTGAGGGGGGACACCGGGGAGCTGTTTTTT. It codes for CASSILRGDTGELFF.

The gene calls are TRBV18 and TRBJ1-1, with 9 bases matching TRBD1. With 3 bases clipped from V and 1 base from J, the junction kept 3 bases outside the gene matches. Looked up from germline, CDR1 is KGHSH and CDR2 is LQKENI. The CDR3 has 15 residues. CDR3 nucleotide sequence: TGTGCCAGCTCACCTGGGACAGGGAAGAACACTGAAGCTTTCTTT. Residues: CASSPGTGKNTEAFF.

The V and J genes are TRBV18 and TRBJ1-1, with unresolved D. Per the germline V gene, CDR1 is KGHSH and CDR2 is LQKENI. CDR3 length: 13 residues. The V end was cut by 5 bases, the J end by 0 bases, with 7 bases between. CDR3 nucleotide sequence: TGTGCCAGCTCAGGTTTGTTGAACACTGAAGCTTTCTTT. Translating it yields CASSGLLNTEAFF.

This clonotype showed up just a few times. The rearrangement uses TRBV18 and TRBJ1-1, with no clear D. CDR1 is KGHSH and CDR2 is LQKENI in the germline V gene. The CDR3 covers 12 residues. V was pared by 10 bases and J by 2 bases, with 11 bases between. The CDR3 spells CATDTVNTEAFF. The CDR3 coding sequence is TGTGCCACTGATACCGTAAACACTGAAGCTTTCTTT.

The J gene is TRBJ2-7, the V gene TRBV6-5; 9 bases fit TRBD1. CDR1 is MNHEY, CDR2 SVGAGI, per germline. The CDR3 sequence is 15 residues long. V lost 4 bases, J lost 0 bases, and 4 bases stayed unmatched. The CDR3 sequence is CASSFEQGASYEQYF. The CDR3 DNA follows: TGTGCCAGCAGTTTCGAACAGGGGGCCTCCTACGAGCAGTACTTC.

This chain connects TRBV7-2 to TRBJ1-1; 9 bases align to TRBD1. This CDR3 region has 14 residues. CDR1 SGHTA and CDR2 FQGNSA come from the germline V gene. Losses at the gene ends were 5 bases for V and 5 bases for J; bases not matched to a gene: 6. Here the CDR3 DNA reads TGTGCCAGCAGCCGAACAGGGGGCGTTACTGAAGCTTTCTTT. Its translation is CASSRTGGVTEAFF. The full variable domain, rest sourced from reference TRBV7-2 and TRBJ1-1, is GAGVSQSPSNKVTEKGKDVELRCDPISGHTALYWYRQSLGQGLEFLIYFQGNSAPDKSGLPSDRFSAERTGGSVSTLTIQRTQQEDSAVYLCASSRTGGVTEAFFGQGTRLTVV.